Presented here are 4 T cell receptor beta chains from one specimen sequenced in a study of T cells expressing NK-cell markers. No DNA is given; TCRdb re-called the 5' RACE reads and lists each CDR3 protein once. The sample table includes about 260,000 distinct CDR3 sequences. The specimen was blood T cells: a sorted CD56 or NKG2C T cell subset, CD4+ or CD8+ T cells, or bulk PBMC T cells (not recorded which). The receptor set was obtained from a woman between 18 and 75 years old in good health.

The chain recombines TRBV28 with TRBJ2-7; TCRdb lists TRBD1, though no DNA is available to test this call. Germline assignment: CDR1 MDHEN and CDR2 SYDVKM. The CDR3 spans 12 residues. Here the CDR3 reads CASKGQGHEQYF.

The gene calls are TRBV27 and TRBJ1-4; TCRdb's assignment of TRBD1 cannot be checked, as there is no DNA. This CDR3 contains 14 residues. CDR1 and CDR2 from the germline V gene are MNHEY and SMNVEV (reference sequence). The CDR3 is CASSLSVRGSKLFF.

The chain carries TRBV29-1 and TRBJ2-5. Germline assignment: CDR1 SQVTM and CDR2 ANQGSEA. The CDR3 extends over 12 amino acids. The CDR3 loop reads CSSRRIQETQYF.

The J gene is TRBJ2-7, the V gene TRBV5-1; TCRdb's assignment of TRBD1 cannot be checked, as there is no DNA. Germline lookup yields CDR1 SGHRS and CDR2 YFSETQ. The CDR3 totals 14 residues. This CDR3 reads CASSLGARAYEQYF.